The sample holds many counts of the clone carrying this T cell receptor (beta chain). Its matching antigen is unknown. Patients aged 18 to 65 had newly diagnosed hyperthyroidism lasting under 2 months. The study collected blood at first hyperthyroidism diagnosis, before any ophthalmopathy symptoms arose. From approximately 9.1 ml of fresh peripheral blood, PBMCs were isolated. TCR beta CDR3 sequences were amplified from RNA transcripts. The HTBI set primed first-round TCR CDR3 RT-PCR. One entry per CDR3 protein results from TCRdb running MiXCR on the multiplex PCR reads. The table records a few hundred thousand distinct CDR3 sequences, about 14% of them present only once. This entry is derived from a study of T cells in Graves' hyperthyroidism and ophthalmopathy. This CDR3 has 16 amino acids. The ends were cut back, 1 base at V and 0 bases at J, with 10 bases in the middle. Germline V gene lookup returns CDR1 LGHDT and CDR2 YNNKEL (reference sequence).

General study points: The model forecast ophthalmopathy, anticipating it by a median around 6.5 months before onset.

The sample consisted of blood. The gene calls are TRBV3-1 and TRBJ2-1; weak D call: TRBD1 (5 bases). This TCR came from a woman between 40 and 50 years old with Graves' hyperthyroidism that later progressed to Graves' ophthalmopathy. CDR3: CASSQAQGRSYNEQFF. Written as DNA, the CDR3 is TGTGCCAGCAGCCAAGCCCAGGGCCGCTCCTACAATGAGCAGTTCTTC.